This T cell receptor beta chain was sequenced for a study of T-cell reconstitution after alpha-beta-depleted transplantation in children. With respect to this clonotype: Its antigen is not identified.

The TCRbeta library incorporated unique molecular identifiers. TCRdb re-derived calls from the PCR reads in MiXCR, one entry per CDR3 protein. Here the sample spans fewer than 400,000 distinct CDR3 sequences, 20% to 30% being singletons. General study findings and limits: After transplant, high TCRbeta diversity at day 60 in some patients arose from surviving recipient T cells and thymic progenitors. Diversity and T-cell counts at one year after transplant derived mostly from new T cells. The study reportedly traced alpha-beta T cells about two months after transplant to several hundred expanded graft clones.

Sequencing was performed on PBMCs, mostly from graft donor cells, taken 180 days after TCRalphabeta/CD19-depleted stem cell transplant. This TCR was recovered from a male patient younger than 18 who had a stem cell transplant for acute lymphoblastic leukemia, so the T cells may come from the graft donor.

This CDR3 is CASSLIREKLFF. DNA for the CDR3: TGTGCCAGCAGCTTAATACGAGAAAAACTGTTTTTT. J is TRBJ1-4 and V is TRBV7-9, with D hard to call. V was shortened by 2 bases and J by 8 bases, with 6 bases between the two germline ends. There are 12 residues in the CDR3. Germline V CDR1 and CDR2: SEHNR, FQNEAQ (reference sequence).